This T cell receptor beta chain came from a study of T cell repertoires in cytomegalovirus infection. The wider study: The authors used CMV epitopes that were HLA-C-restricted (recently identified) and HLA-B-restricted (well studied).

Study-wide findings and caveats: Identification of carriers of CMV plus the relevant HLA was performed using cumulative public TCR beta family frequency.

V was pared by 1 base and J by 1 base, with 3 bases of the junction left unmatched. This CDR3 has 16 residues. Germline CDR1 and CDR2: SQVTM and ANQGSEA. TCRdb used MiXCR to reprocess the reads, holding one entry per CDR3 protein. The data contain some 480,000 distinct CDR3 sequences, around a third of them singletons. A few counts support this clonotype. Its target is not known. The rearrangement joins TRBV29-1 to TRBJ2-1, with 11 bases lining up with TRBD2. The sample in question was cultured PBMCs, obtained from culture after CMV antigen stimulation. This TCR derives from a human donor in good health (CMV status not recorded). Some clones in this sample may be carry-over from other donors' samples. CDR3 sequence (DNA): TGCAGCGTTGAAGGGCTAGCGGGAGGTTCCTACAATGAGCAGTTCTTC. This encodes CSVEGLAGGSYNEQFF.